This T cell receptor beta chain was recorded in a study of cytomegalovirus exposure and HLA in healthy donors. TCRdb's table, derived via immunoSEQ multiplex PCR, lists solely in-frame clones and lacks some. Here the sample spans under 150,000 clones, almost 90% being singletons. Sequencing was done on a sample of PBMCs. This TCR derives from a woman in her late teens or twenties in good health and CMV-seropositive.

The CDR3 DNA follows: TGTGCCAGCAGCTCACATCGGTCTAGGTTGGGAGAGACCCAGTACTTC. This encodes CASSSHRSRLGETQYF. The gene calls are TRBV5-6 and TRBJ2-5; D is ambiguous. Trimming took off 3 bases at V and 4 bases at J, with 19 bases between the two ends. In germline, CDR1 is SGHDT, CDR2 YYEEEE. CDR3 size: 16 residues.